The source of this T cell receptor beta chain is a study of identifying expanded T cells in peripheral blood. The assay was immunoSEQ multiplex PCR, and TCRdb's table has in-frame clones only and misses some. The sample includes about 97,000 clones, approximately 90% of them seen just once. The CDR3 is 12 amino acids. Trimming took 6 bases from V and 4 from J, leaving 6 bases between them. CDR1 is SGHNT, CDR2 YENEEA, per germline. The receptor was derived from a person between 18 and 70 years old in good health. Sequenced sample: blood. The gene calls are TRBV11-3 and TRBJ2-2; D unresolved. In DNA form, the CDR3 reads TGTGCCAGCAGTCCCCTCACCGGGGAGCTGTTTTTT. Its protein product is CASSPLTGELFF.